The 11 T cell receptor beta chains in this list originate from one sample, sequenced in a study of cytomegalovirus exposure and HLA in healthy donors. Both 60 Vbeta primers and 13 Jbeta primers went into the PCR. Profiling relied on immunoSEQ multiplex PCR, and the TCRdb table lists in-frame clones only, not all of them. This table has about 130,000 clones, 75% to 85% appearing once. Sequencing was done on a sample of PBMCs. Source of these receptors: a woman between 18 and 29 years old in good health and CMV-seropositive.

The V gene is TRBV2, the J gene TRBJ1-5; D not resolved. The V gene lost 7 bases and the J gene lost 0 bases, with 7 bases spanning the gap. In germline, CDR1 is SNHLY, CDR2 FYNNEI. This CDR3 is built from 13 residues. The CDR3 region has the DNA TGTGCCAGCAAGCAGGATAGCAATCAGCCCCAGCATTTT. This sequence encodes CASKQDSNQPQHF.

The V and J genes are TRBV30 and TRBJ2-5; D is possibly TRBD2 (7 bases). The ends were cut back, 4 bases at V and 5 bases at J, with 11 bases in the middle. Per germline, CDR1 GTSNPN and CDR2 SVGIG (reference sequence). The CDR3 is 12 amino acids. For the CDR3, the DNA is TGTGCCTGGACCTCGGGGGGCGAGACCCAGTACTTC. Encoded protein: CAWTSGGETQYF.

The V gene is TRBV19, the J gene TRBJ2-5; TRBD2 aligns across 14 bases. CDR3 length equals 17 residues. Germline CDR1 and CDR2: LNHDA and SQIVND (reference sequence). V dropped 3 bases and J dropped 2; count of bases not matched to a gene: 5. As DNA, the CDR3 is TGTGCCAGTAGTATCTTAGGGACTAGCGGGGGACAAGAGACCCAGTACTTC. Amino acid sequence: CASSILGTSGGQETQYF.

The V gene is TRBV7-3, the J gene TRBJ2-7, with TRBD1 identical over 11 bases. Looked up from germline, CDR1 is SGHTA and CDR2 is FQGTGA. V lost 2 bases, J lost 2 bases, and 2 bases stayed unmatched. The CDR3 is 15 residues long. CDR3 DNA: TGTGCCAGCAGCTTAGGACAGGGGGCCCCCTACGAGCAGTACTTC. It yields the protein CASSLGQGAPYEQYF.

The genes are TRBV9 and TRBJ2-2; D not resolved. Germline assignment: CDR1 SGDLS and CDR2 YYNGEE. Trimming took off 0 bases at V and 7 bases at J, with 7 bases between the two ends. The CDR3 has 13 amino acids. CDR3 amino acids: CASSVVSNGELFF. CDR3 coding DNA: TGTGCCAGCAGCGTAGTGAGCAACGGGGAGCTGTTTTTT.

The chain employs TRBV9 and TRBJ2-7; 7 bases are shared with TRBD1. The CDR3 is 15 amino acids. J gave up 5 bases and V 0 bases, and 8 bases lay outside the gene matches. From germline, CDR1 is SGDLS and CDR2 YYNGEE. In DNA, the CDR3 is TGTGCCAGCAGCGTAGCAGCTCAGGGGGACAACGAGCAGTACTTC. Protein: CASSVAAQGDNEQYF.

The rearrangement links TRBV12-5 to TRBJ2-5, with TRBD1 as a possible D gene (6 bases). This CDR3 is 15 amino acids long. Germline CDR1 reads LGHNT; CDR2 reads FRNRAP. Trimming shortened V by 2 bases and J by 2 bases, and 12 bases separated the two germline ends. The chain's CDR3 is CASGLRGQPQETQYF. The CDR3 DNA sequence: TGTGCTAGTGGTTTGAGAGGACAGCCTCAAGAGACCCAGTACTTC.

The V call is TRBV18, the J call TRBJ2-3; 15 nucleotides agree with TRBD2. J gave up 5 bases and V 4 bases, and 4 bases lay outside the gene matches. CDR3 length equals 16 residues. Per germline, CDR1 KGHSH and CDR2 LQKENI. The CDR3 region is CASSRPGLAGGDTQYF. The DNA for the CDR3 is TGTGCCAGCTCACGACCGGGACTAGCGGGGGGAGATACGCAGTATTTT.

There are a few counts of this clone. V is TRBV25-1 and J is TRBJ1-3, with a possible D match to TRBD1 (6 bases). The CDR3 loop spans 18 amino acids. V shed 3 bases and J shed 1 base, with 19 bases lying between them. Looked up from germline, CDR1 is MGHDK and CDR2 is SYGVNS. The CDR3 here is CASSDSKTGLTSGNTIYF. CDR3 DNA: TGTGCCAGCAGTGACTCCAAGACAGGCCTTACATCTGGAAACACCATATATTTT.

J is TRBJ1-5 and V is TRBV5-1, with 7 bases matching TRBD1. The V and J ends lost 0 bases and 5 bases, in that order; junction bases with no gene match: 5. The CDR3 totals 15 residues. Germline CDR1 SGHRS, CDR2 YFSETQ. The CDR3 sequence is CASSLDGQVYQPQHF. The CDR3 nucleotides are TGCGCCAGCAGCTTGGATGGACAGGTCTATCAGCCCCAGCATTTT.

CDR3 bases: TGTGCCAGCTCACCGGGACAGTCGTGGGGCTCTGGGGCCAACGTCCTGACTTTC. It encodes CASSPGQSWGSGANVLTF. The chain recombines TRBV18 with TRBJ2-6; 7 nucleotides align to TRBD1. This CDR3 contains 18 residues. The trim removed 3 bases at V and 0 bases at J, leaving 8 bases unmatched. CDR1 KGHSH and CDR2 LQKENI come from the germline V gene.